A few counts support the clone carrying this TCR beta chain. This entry is derived from a study of blood T cells in healthy people across ages. V trimming: 5 bases; J trimming: 5 bases; junction bases outside the gene matches: 10. This CDR3 is 14 amino acids long. Per the germline V gene, CDR1 is DFQATT and CDR2 is SNEGSKA (reference sequence). For the second PCR, which ran for roughly 7 to 11 cycles, a sample-barcoded 5' primer and a J-beta primer mix were used. MiXCR, run by TCRdb on the 5' RACE reads, gives a single entry per CDR3 protein. Of about 640,000 distinct CDR3 sequences listed, roughly 53% were seen once; the top ten hold over 30%.

Material: blood. J is TRBJ2-5 and V is TRBV20-1; 8 bases map to TRBD2. This TCR came from a man in his 60s in good health. CDR3 DNA sequence: TGCAGTGCTCATCTCGCGGGGGGCAGGGAGACCCAGTACTTC. Protein: CSAHLAGGRETQYF.